This T cell receptor (beta chain) was captured by sequencing in a study of shared clonotypes between healthy human individuals. Study-level findings and limits: Among donors, clonotype sharing was expected to be affected by sequencing depth. Sampling covered blood only; tissue repertoires likely differ.

Naivety among CD8 cells was defined by CD45RO negativity and positive CCR7 selection, thereby excluding terminally differentiated effector memory CD45RA+ cells. Healthy and HIV-negative, the adult donors had no recent acute infections or vaccinations. The data were produced by immunoSEQ multiplex PCR, yet TCRdb's version contains in-frame clones alone and is incomplete. The repertoire holds roughly 2 million clones, with 85% to 95% as singletons. Turning to this clone: As yet, its antigen is unknown.

Germline loops: CDR1 MNHNS, CDR2 SASEGT. This CDR3 spans 18 amino acids. The V and J ends lost 2 bases and 5 bases, in that order; junction bases with no gene match: 11. This TCR was sampled from a man aged 18 to 30 in good health. Sequenced material: naive CD8+ T cells sorted from blood. This chain connects TRBV6-1 to TRBJ2-3, with TRBD1 identical over 12 bases. CDR3 protein: CASSELFGDRGLVDTQYF. Here the CDR3 DNA reads TGTGCCAGCAGTGAACTATTCGGGGACAGGGGGCTGGTAGATACGCAGTATTTT.